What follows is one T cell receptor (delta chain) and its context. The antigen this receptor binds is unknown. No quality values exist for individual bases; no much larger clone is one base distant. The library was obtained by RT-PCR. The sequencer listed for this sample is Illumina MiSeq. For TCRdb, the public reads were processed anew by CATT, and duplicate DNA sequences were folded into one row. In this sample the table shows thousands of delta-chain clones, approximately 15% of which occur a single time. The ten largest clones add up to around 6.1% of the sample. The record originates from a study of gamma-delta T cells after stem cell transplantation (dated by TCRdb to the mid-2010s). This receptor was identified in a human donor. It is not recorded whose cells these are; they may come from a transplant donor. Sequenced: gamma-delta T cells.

The CDR3 reads CAASAVGDRGAWDTRQMFF. The DNA sequence is given as TGTGCAGCAAGCGCGGTGGGGGATAGGGGCGCCTGGGACACCCGACAGATGTTTTTC. The rearranged segments are TRAV29/DV5 and TRDJ3, with 9 bases matching TRDD3. From a lookup of the germline V gene, CDR1 and CDR2 are NSMFDY and ISSIKDK. V is cut back by 0 bases and J by 2 bases, with 9 bases in the junction unmatched. Its CDR3 holds 19 amino acids, cysteine through phenylalanine. Only the CDR3 region is kept as DNA, spanning 57 bases read in frame from base 1.